This T cell receptor beta chain was identified during a study of blood T cell repertoires in COVID-19. Whole-study context: From the United States, Italy and Spain came samples of acute and convalescent COVID-19. Nucleic acid was either cDNA or gDNA, and it came from T cells, B-cell-depleted T cells, or PBMCs.

This CDR3 region has 12 residues. The V gene lost 3 bases and the J gene lost 5 bases, with 8 bases spanning the gap. CDR1 and CDR2 (germline): SGHDT, YYEEEE. In the authors' workflow: For nucleated cells, counts were estimated from reference gene primer amplification. The repertoire was sequenced with immunoSEQ multiplex PCR; TCRdb's copy has only in-frame clones and lacks some. Clonal size and the V and J genes are those of that table, whereas D and trimming came from the DNA. The repertoire has over 600,000 clones, 70% to 90% of them found once; the top ten carry under 0.3%. The V and J genes are TRBV5-6 and TRBJ1-2, with D hard to call. Material: peripheral blood. The receptor was isolated from a woman under 30 with acute or convalescent COVID-19. This CDR3 is CASSSGSYGYTF. The CDR3 DNA reads TGTGCCAGCAGCTCGGGGTCTTATGGCTACACCTTC.